The 30 T cell receptor beta chains in this list originate from one sample, sequenced in a study of blood T cell repertoires in COVID-19. Produced via immunoSEQ multiplex PCR; TCRdb's table is partial and in-frame only. The sample holds about 43,000 clones, approximately 86% seen once. The material sequenced was peripheral blood. Receptors were obtained from a man in his 60s with active COVID-19.

The chain is built from TRBV6-5 and TRBJ1-3, with a weak D call TRBD1 (5 bases). The V end was cut by 5 bases, the J end by 8 bases, with 16 bases between. Germline CDR1 is MNHEY and CDR2 is SVGAGI. The CDR3 totals 14 residues. Here the CDR3 reads CASSKRHGADTIYF. The DNA of the CDR3 is TGTGCCAGCAGTAAACGACATGGGGCGGACACCATATATTTT.

This rearrangement joins TRBV5-1 to TRBJ1-1, with unresolved D. Germline V lookup: CDR1 SGHRS, CDR2 YFSETQ. CDR3 length: 13 residues. Trimming took off 2 bases at V and 1 base at J, with 6 bases between the two ends. This CDR3 is CASSFSGNTEAFF. In DNA, the CDR3 is TGCGCCAGCAGCTTCAGCGGGAACACTGAAGCTTTCTTT.

This sequence joins TRBV7-9 and TRBJ2-1; D is perhaps TRBD1 (5 bases). V lost 0 bases, J lost 6 bases, and 12 bases lay in between. From germline, CDR1 is SEHNR and CDR2 FQNEAQ (reference sequence). CDR3 size: 15 residues. The CDR3 loop is CASSLALQGINEQFF. CDR3 nucleotides: TGTGCCAGCAGCTTAGCGTTGCAGGGTATCAATGAGCAGTTCTTC.

V and J are TRBV5-4 and TRBJ2-2; the match to TRBD1 covers 7 bases. The CDR3 spans 15 residues. The J segment lost 5 bases and the V segment lost 0 bases, leaving 4 bases of the junction unmatched. Germline V gene data show CDR1 as SGHNT and CDR2 as YYREEE (reference sequence). CDR3 amino acids: CASSLGQGLTGELFF. The CDR3 DNA sequence: TGTGCCAGCAGCTTGGGACAGGGTCTGACCGGGGAGCTGTTTTTT.

This chain links TRBV19 with TRBJ2-3; D is unresolved. Germline assignment: CDR1 LNHDA and CDR2 SQIVND (reference sequence). The CDR3 has 14 amino acids. Trimming shortened V by 3 bases and J by 2 bases, and 9 bases separated the two germline ends. This CDR3 is CASSMSTLTDTQYF. The CDR3 DNA sequence: TGTGCCAGTAGTATGTCCACTCTCACAGATACGCAGTATTTT.

This clone came up once. The V call is TRBV30, the J call TRBJ2-1; D is uncertain. This CDR3 has 12 residues. V shed 1 base and J shed 6 bases, with 7 bases lying between them. Per the germline V gene, CDR1 is GTSNPN and CDR2 is SVGIG (reference sequence). CDR3 sequence: CAWSGVSNEQFF. DNA for the CDR3: TGTGCCTGGAGTGGAGTGTCCAATGAGCAGTTCTTC.

The chain combines TRBV4-3 with TRBJ2-7; TRBD2 is a possible D gene (6 bases). Germline CDR1 is LGHNA and CDR2 is YSLEER. This CDR3 is 16 amino acids long. V gave up 1 base and J gave up 3 bases, with 16 bases separating them. As DNA, the CDR3 is TGCGCCAGCAGCCAAGTCTCATGGGGGGTCCGCTACGAGCAGTACTTC. Its protein product is CASSQVSWGVRYEQYF.

This sequence joins TRBV11-2 and TRBJ2-3; 11 bases map to TRBD2. V shed 5 bases and J 7 bases; nucleotides not matched to a gene: 11. Looked up from germline, CDR1 is SGHAT and CDR2 is FQNNGV. CDR3 length equals 16 residues. The CDR3 DNA sequence: TGTGCCAGCAGCCCAGGGACTAGCGGATTCGCGAATACGCAGTATTTT. Encoded protein: CASSPGTSGFANTQYF.

This chain uses TRBV24-1 with TRBJ2-5; TRBD1 matches 11 bases. The germline V gene has CDR1 KGHDR and CDR2 SFDVKD. V shed 1 base and J 5 bases; nucleotides not matched to a gene: 2. The CDR3 extends over 15 amino acids. The CDR3 bases are TGTGCCACCAGTGATTTCGGACAGGGGGCTGAGACCCAGTACTTC. Protein: CATSDFGQGAETQYF.

This chain uses TRBV5-8 with TRBJ2-2, with 10 bases fitting TRBD1. The CDR3 spans 15 residues. Germline-derived CDR1 and CDR2 are SGHTS and YDEGEE. V gave up 3 bases and J gave up 3 bases; unmatched junction bases: 2. Here the CDR3 DNA reads TGTGCCAGCAGCTGGGGGACAGGGGACACCGGGGAGCTGTTTTTT. Translating it yields CASSWGTGDTGELFF.

The rearrangement joins TRBV4-2 to TRBJ2-3; TRBD2 might be the D (5 bases). CDR1 is LGHNA, CDR2 YNFKEQ, per germline. The CDR3 has 15 residues. V lost 0 bases and J 3 bases, leaving 10 bases between the germline ends. The CDR3 loop reads CASSQDRRVTDTQYF. The DNA for the CDR3 is TGTGCCAGCAGCCAAGATCGGCGGGTGACAGATACGCAGTATTTT.

In this sample, this clone turned up once. The chain couples TRBV27 to TRBJ2-3, with D maybe TRBD1 (5 bases). V was cut by 5 bases and J by 0 bases, with 18 bases left in between. This CDR3 spans 17 amino acids. CDR1 and CDR2 from the germline V gene are MNHEY and SMNVEV (reference sequence). CDR3 protein: CASSESRQRPSTDTQYF. Written as DNA, the CDR3 is TGTGCCAGCAGTGAATCGCGACAGAGACCTAGCACAGATACGCAGTATTTT.

The rearrangement joins TRBV6-6 to TRBJ2-1; 7 bases agree with TRBD1. The trim removed 5 bases at V and 7 bases at J, leaving 11 bases unmatched. The CDR3 is made up of 15 amino acids. Per the germline V gene, CDR1 is MNHNY and CDR2 is SVGAGI (reference sequence). CDR3 loop: CASSVPGQKFNEQFF. In DNA form, the CDR3 reads TGTGCCAGCAGTGTTCCGGGACAGAAGTTTAATGAGCAGTTCTTC.

The rearrangement joins TRBV3-1 (or the pseudogene TRBV3-2) to TRBJ1-1, with unresolved D. The CDR3 covers 13 residues. In germline, CDR1 is LGHDT, CDR2 YNNKEL (reference sequence). V was cut by 1 base and J by 11 bases, with 14 bases left in between. The CDR3 reads CASSQVGSLGAFF. In DNA form, the CDR3 reads TGTGCCAGCAGCCAAGTAGGGAGCCTGGGGGCTTTCTTT.

The chain has TRBV5-1 and TRBJ2-5; maybe TRBD1 (5 bases). The V end was cut by 3 bases, the J end by 1 base, with 13 bases between. The CDR3 has 15 residues. Germline assignment: CDR1 SGHRS and CDR2 YFSETQ. Here the CDR3 DNA reads TGCGCCAGCAGCTCGTCTTCAGGGCCCCAAGAGACCCAGTACTTC. Amino acid sequence: CASSSSSGPQETQYF. Drawing the rest from reference TRBV5-1 and TRBJ2-5, the complete variable domain is KAGVTQTPRYLIKTRGQQVTLSCSPISGHRSVSWYQQTPGQGLQFLFEYFSETQRNKGNFPGRFSGRQFSNSRSEMNVSTLELGDSALYLCASSSSSGPQETQYFGPGTRLLVL.

CDR3: CATSEPGTGLYGYTF. The CDR3 nucleotides read TGTGCCACCAGTGAGCCCGGGACAGGGCTCTATGGCTACACCTTC. This chain connects TRBV24-1 to TRBJ1-2, with TRBD1 matching over 9 bases. J gave up 4 bases and V 4 bases, and 6 bases lay outside the gene matches. Germline CDR1 is KGHDR and CDR2 is SFDVKD. This CDR3 comprises 15 residues.

The chain uses TRBV4-2 and TRBJ2-7; the D gene is possibly TRBD1 (6 bases). CDR1 and CDR2 (germline): LGHNA, YNFKEQ. The V end was cut by 4 bases, the J end by 2 bases, with 15 bases between. The CDR3 has 15 amino acids. The CDR3 DNA sequence: TGTGCCAGCAGCCTGGAATGGGGGCAGGCCTACGAGCAGTACTTC. Amino acid sequence: CASSLEWGQAYEQYF.

The J gene is TRBJ2-1, the V gene TRBV11-1, with D perhaps matching TRBD2 (6 bases). V was trimmed by 4 bases and J by 4 bases, leaving 8 bases between them. The CDR3 totals 13 residues. Germline V gene data show CDR1 as SGHAT and CDR2 as FQDESV (reference sequence). CDR3 residues: CASSSGLYNEQFF. CDR3 coding DNA: TGTGCCAGCAGCTCGGGACTTTACAATGAGCAGTTCTTC.

This clone was counted only a few times. The J gene is TRBJ1-2, the V gene TRBV19; no firm D call. Germline CDR1 LNHDA, CDR2 SQIVND (reference sequence). V lost 3 bases to trimming and J lost 8 bases, with 16 bases between them. CDR3 length: 14 amino acids. The CDR3 protein is CASSIRAGDRGYTF. The CDR3 nucleotides read TGTGCCAGTAGTATCCGTGCGGGCGATAGAGGCTACACCTTC.

The chain employs TRBV11-3 and TRBJ2-2; D is unclear. Trimming removed 7 bases at V and 0 bases at J, with 15 bases between. In germline, CDR1 is SGHNT, CDR2 YENEEA. The CDR3 is made up of 16 amino acids. CDR3 region: CASKQYTGTNTGELFF. CDR3 sequence (DNA): TGTGCCAGCAAACAATACACGGGTACGAACACCGGGGAGCTGTTTTTT. The whole variable domain, remainder taken from reference TRBV11-3 and TRBJ2-2, is EAGVVQSPRYKIIEKKQPVAFWCNPISGHNTLYWYLQNLGQGPELLIRYENEEAVDDSQLPKDRFSAERLKGVDSTLKIQPAELGDSAVYLCASKQYTGTNTGELFFGEGSRLTVL.

The chain joins TRBV5-4 to TRBJ1-4; possibly TRBD1 for D (5 bases). Germline lookup yields CDR1 SGHNT and CDR2 YYREEE (reference sequence). The CDR3 contains 15 residues. The V and J ends lost 4 bases and 3 bases respectively, with 13 bases between them. The CDR3: CASSGGNSPNEKLFF. In nucleotides, the CDR3 is TGTGCCAGCAGCGGGGGGAACAGCCCTAATGAAAAACTGTTTTTT.

V gene TRBV28 combines with J gene TRBJ2-3; TRBD2 is a possible D gene (5 bases). Deletions cut 2 bases from V and 2 bases from J, with 11 bases between. The CDR3 has 15 amino acids. Germline V CDR1 and CDR2: MDHEN, SYDVKM. The CDR3 DNA reads TGTGCCAGCAGTTTACGCGGGTTATACACAGATACGCAGTATTTT. Amino acids: CASSLRGLYTDTQYF.

This clone was counted between two and nine times. The chain employs TRBV28 and TRBJ1-4; no clear D. The CDR3 runs to 16 residues. CDR1 MDHEN and CDR2 SYDVKM come from the germline V gene. Trimming removed 5 bases from V and 0 bases from J, with 13 bases in between. CDR3 region: CASSREFRATNEKLFF. The CDR3 region has the DNA TGTGCCAGCAGTCGGGAGTTCCGTGCAACTAATGAAAAACTGTTTTTT. Complete variable domain (other parts from reference TRBV28 and TRBJ1-4): DVKVTQSSRYLVKRTGEKVFLECVQDMDHENMFWYRQDPGLGLRLIYFSYDVKMKEKGDIPEGYSVSREKKERFSLILESASTNQTSMYLCASSREFRATNEKLFFGSGTQLSVL.

J is TRBJ1-5 and V is TRBV5-1; perhaps TRBD1 as D (5 bases). Germline CDR1 SGHRS, CDR2 YFSETQ. V was shortened by 1 base and J by 3 bases, with 11 bases between the two germline ends. The CDR3 totals 15 residues. CDR3 sequence reads: CASSLMGQANQPQHF. Here the CDR3 DNA reads TGCGCCAGCAGCTTGATGGGGCAGGCCAATCAGCCCCAGCATTTT.

This sequence joins TRBV5-4 and TRBJ2-1, with D perhaps matching TRBD2 (5 bases). CDR3 size: 14 residues. V dropped 2 bases and J dropped 6 bases, with 12 bases sitting between them. CDR1 is SGHNT and CDR2 is YYREEE in the germline V gene (reference sequence). CDR3 region: CASSFTRTGNEQFF. CDR3 DNA: TGTGCCAGCAGCTTTACTAGGACGGGCAATGAGCAGTTCTTC.

This clone occurred once. The J gene is TRBJ2-7, the V gene TRBV28, with D perhaps matching TRBD1 (6 bases). Trimming left V 5 bases short and J 1 base short, with 15 bases between. The CDR3 loop spans 15 amino acids. Germline lookup yields CDR1 MDHEN and CDR2 SYDVKM. The CDR3 coding sequence is TGTGCCAGCAGTGCCTCACAGGGAACTTCCTACGAGCAGTACTTC. Translating it yields CASSASQGTSYEQYF.

Only one count was recorded for this clone. V gene TRBV28 combines with J gene TRBJ2-2, with D perhaps TRBD1 (6 bases). The CDR3 covers 16 residues. Trimming left V 2 bases short and J 1 base short, with 11 bases between. Germline V gives CDR1 MDHEN, CDR2 SYDVKM. Here the CDR3 DNA reads TGTGCCAGCAGTTTACCACCGGGACAGAACACCGGGGAGCTGTTTTTT. It translates to CASSLPPGQNTGELFF.

V gene TRBV5-4 combines with J gene TRBJ1-1; no clear D. The CDR3 loop spans 15 amino acids. V was shortened by 3 bases and J by 8 bases, with 20 bases between the two germline ends. CDR1 SGHNT and CDR2 YYREEE come from the germline V gene (reference sequence). CDR3 nucleotide sequence: TGTGCCAGCAGCTGGTTTAGTCTGGGCCCCAAAGAAGCTTTCTTT. Amino acids: CASSWFSLGPKEAFF.

This chain uses TRBV28 with TRBJ1-4; 8 bases are shared with TRBD1. The CDR3 loop spans 15 amino acids. Germline V gene lookup returns CDR1 MDHEN and CDR2 SYDVKM. With 4 bases clipped from V and 3 bases from J, the junction kept 4 bases outside the gene matches. CDR3 nucleotide sequence: TGTGCCAGCAGTTCTCGGACAGGGCCTAATGAAAAACTGTTTTTT. Translation gives CASSSRTGPNEKLFF.

This clone came up once. The V and J genes are TRBV9 and TRBJ2-1, with 12 bases lining up with TRBD2. The CDR3 has 15 amino acids. Germline V gives CDR1 SGDLS, CDR2 YYNGEE. With 2 bases clipped from V and 6 bases from J, the junction kept 3 bases outside the gene matches. The CDR3 is CASSVATSGGNEQFF. Written as DNA, the CDR3 is TGTGCCAGCAGCGTCGCGACTAGCGGGGGCAATGAGCAGTTCTTC.